Below, 3 T cell receptor beta chains from the same sample are listed, as sequenced in a study of shared clonotypes between healthy human individuals. Naive CD8 populations comprised CD45RO-negative cells positively selected for CCR7, excluding terminally differentiated effector memory CD45RA+ cells. Generated by immunoSEQ multiplex PCR, the TCRdb table keeps only in-frame clones and is missing some. The sample lists approximately 1.9 million clones; about 93% were seen once. The source material was naive CD8+ T cells from PBMCs. These receptors originate from a young man in good health. Some clones in this sample may be carry-over from other donors' samples.

The V gene is TRBV9, the J gene TRBJ1-4, with D tentatively TRBD1 (5 bases). The CDR3 is made up of 14 amino acids. CDR1 and CDR2 (germline): SGDLS, YYNGEE. V was shortened by 3 bases and J by 6 bases, with 12 bases between the two germline ends. CDR3 DNA: TGTGCCAGCAGCGCAACCGGGACGGATGAAAAACTGTTTTTT. It yields the protein CASSATGTDEKLFF. Together with reference TRBV9 and TRBJ1-4, the CDR3 gives the full variable domain: DSGVTQTPKHLITATGQRVTLRCSPRSGDLSVYWYQQSLDQGLQFLIQYYNGEERAKGNILERFSAQQFPDLHSELNLSSLELGDSALYFCASSATGTDEKLFFGSGTQLSVL.

The CDR3 here is CASSLGPVGGNQPQHF. As DNA, the CDR3 is TGTGCCAGCAGTTTAGGACCCGTCGGGGGGAATCAGCCCCAGCATTTT. The chain couples TRBV27 to TRBJ1-5; a possible D gene is TRBD1 (5 bases). V was clipped by 2 bases and J by 4 bases, with 15 bases between them. The germline V gene has CDR1 MNHEY and CDR2 SMNVEV (reference sequence). The CDR3 runs 16 residues.

About this clone itself: Other nucleotide sequences from this sample produce the same CDR3. The chain employs TRBV5-1 and TRBJ2-2; D might be TRBD1 (5 bases). Trimming removed 4 bases from V and 7 bases from J, with 8 bases in between. There are 12 residues in the CDR3. Germline V gene data show CDR1 as SGHRS and CDR2 as YFSETQ. Here the CDR3 reads CASSPRGGELFF. DNA for the CDR3: TGCGCCAGCAGCCCAAGGGGCGGGGAGCTGTTTTTT.